Sequencing of this T cell receptor (beta chain) was carried out in a study of cytomegalovirus exposure and HLA in healthy donors. Study outcomes and limitations: Later analysis revealed greater clonal expansion in HLA-associated TCR beta chains than in equally common others. A previous analysis found most TCR beta V segments productive roughly 90% or roughly 30% of the time. Analysis performed later found roughly 17,000 TCR beta sequences associated with HLA alleles at 0.05 false discovery rate. Researchers catalogued roughly 150 TCR beta chains as cytomegalovirus-associated.

Germline CDR1 ENHRY, CDR2 SYGVKD. Trimming took off 0 bases at V and 4 bases at J, with 7 bases between the two ends. This CDR3 contains 14 residues. This clone appeared a few times. The target antigen is unknown. Primers: 60 Vbeta forward and 13 Jbeta reverse. Profiling relied on immunoSEQ multiplex PCR, and the TCRdb table lists in-frame clones only, not all of them. The sample has about 130,000 clones, 70% to 80% seen once; the top ten hold around 1.2%. The specimen was PBMCs. The TCR originated in a man over 45 in good health and CMV-seronegative. The rearrangement links TRBV10-3 to TRBJ1-5, with D possibly TRBD1 on 5 matching bases. DNA for the CDR3: TGTGCCATCAGTGAGTCGTCAGGGAATCAGCCCCAGCATTTT. As protein: CAISESSGNQPQHF.